This is a list of T cell receptor beta chains from one sample in a study of OX40 agonist ivuxolimab in advanced cancers. The method was immunoSEQ multiplex PCR; TCRdb's version includes in-frame clones alone and lacks a portion of them. This sample has about 70,000 clones, with around 90% found just once. The material sequenced was CD4+ or CD8+ T cells sorted from blood, taken in a trial of the OX40 agonist ivuxolimab. The receptors originated from an adult with an advanced solid tumor such as melanoma, head and neck, liver or kidney cancer. The CDR3 runs from the conserved cysteine through the conserved F or W.

J,V,CDR3
TRBJ2-7,TRBV27,CASSLTGVEQYF
TRBJ2-2,TRBV4-2,CASSQDGTANTGELFF
TRBJ2-1,TRBV28,CASRGDQPYNEQFF
TRBJ2-3,TRBV5-6,CASSLRRTGGLRRDTQYF
TRBJ1-5,TRBV2,CASRDTGGQPQHF
TRBJ2-1,TRBV27,CASNKGGGNNEQFF
TRBJ1-1,TRBV11-2,CASSYGQNTEAFF
NA,TRBV7-2,CASSRRGINEQYF
TRBJ1-2,TRBV7-9,CASSLGQIEAYTF
TRBJ2-5,TRBV6-1,CASSGTANQETQYF
TRBJ2-1,TRBV6-1,CASSDREGNYNEQFF
TRBJ1-3,TRBV9,CASSAKEWTAGNTIYF
TRBJ1-1,TRBV5-6,CASSLWTGYTEAFF
TRBJ2-3,TRBV11-1,CASSSRGRGQGGTDTQYF
TRBJ2-5,TRBV5-6,CASSLFRETQYF
TRBJ2-1,TRBV15,CATSTPGGGSYNEQFF
TRBJ2-7,TRBV6-1,CASSVSALVEQYF
TRBJ2-2,TRBV18,CASSQGQAYTGELFF
TRBJ2-3,TRBV4-1,CASSLAGRAQYF
TRBJ1-5,TRBV19,CASSVSGQSRYSNQPQHF
TRBJ1-5,TRBV6-1,CASSADRVNQPQHF
TRBJ1-1,TRBV7-8,CASSLRVGQGDTEAFF
TRBJ1-2,TRBV5-1,CASSLGQGSYGYTF
TRBJ1-5,TRBV5-4,CASRSLRYF
TRBJ1-4,TRBV4-3,CASSQDEEKLFF